Shown below are 3 T cell receptor beta chains from a single sample sequenced in a study of lymphopenia after photon versus proton radiotherapy. Some clones are missing from TCRdb's copy, which holds only in-frame ones; the method was immunoSEQ multiplex PCR. Of 50,000 to 70,000 clones detected, around 90% appear once; the ten largest clones hold over 10%. Sample: peripheral blood, taken from a patient treated with proton-based radiotherapy. The receptors were sampled from an elderly man with esophageal cancer.

V and J are TRBV30 and TRBJ1-5; tentatively, D is TRBD1 (6 bases). Germline V gene data show CDR1 as GTSNPN and CDR2 as SVGIG (reference sequence). CDR3 size: 12 residues. The V and J ends lost 5 bases and 3 bases respectively, with 8 bases between them. The CDR3 nucleotides are TGTGCCTGGGGACAGAACAATCAGCCCCAGCATTTT. As protein: CAWGQNNQPQHF. The full variable domain, its missing parts supplied by reference TRBV30 and TRBJ1-5, is SQTIHQWPATLVQPVGSPLSLECTVEGTSNPNLYWYRQAAGRGLQLLFYSVGIGQISSEVPQNLSASRPQDRQFILSSKKLLLSDSGFYLCAWGQNNQPQHFGDGTRLSIL.

This chain links TRBV10-1 with TRBJ1-2; 8 bases are a match to TRBD1. V lost 4 bases and J lost 1; bases outside the gene matches: 2. Germline values: CDR1 WNHNN, CDR2 SYGVQD (reference sequence). The CDR3 contains 14 residues. The CDR3 DNA follows: TGCGCCAGCAGTGGGACAGGGCATAACTATGGCTACACCTTC. Its translation: CASSGTGHNYGYTF.

The chain uses TRBV6-5 and TRBJ1-1; no definite D call. V was cut by 2 bases and J by 4 bases, with 2 bases left in between. Germline V gene sequence: CDR1 MNHEY, CDR2 SVGAGI. The CDR3 runs to 11 residues. The DNA of the CDR3 is TGTGCCAGCAGTTACGGCACTGAAGCTTTCTTT. This translates into CASSYGTEAFF.